This T cell receptor (beta chain) was retrieved from a study of HIV-infected children after antiretroviral therapy interruption. The treatment denotes: PENTA 11 planned treatment interruption arm or continuous ART arm. Participants had taken at least three-drug ART for at least 24 weeks. The CDR3 consists of 14 residues. Per the germline V gene, CDR1 is GTSNPN and CDR2 is SVGIG (reference sequence). V shed 2 bases and J shed 7 bases, with 15 bases lying between them. This clonotype was observed many times. Unique molecular identifiers were included in an RNA-based 3' RACE TCR library. TCRdb re-called the 3' RACE reads through MiXCR, storing one row per CDR3 protein. The data contain about 50,000 distinct CDR3 sequences, around 4.5% of them singletons.

This chain uses TRBV30 with TRBJ2-1; perhaps TRBD1 as D (5 bases). The specimen comprised CD45RA+ CD4+ T cells from PBMCs, pooled from several time points, sampled from a donor given antiretroviral therapy, either interrupted or continuous. As for subset: naive CD4+ CD45RA+ CD45RO- T cells. The receptor comes from a pool of human donors with HIV. The CDR3: CAWSWSGAPNEQFF. CDR3 sequence (DNA): TGTGCCTGGAGTTGGTCTGGGGCCCCTAATGAGCAGTTCTTC. The whole variable domain, remainder taken from reference TRBV30 and TRBJ2-1, is SQTIHQWPATLVQPVGSPLSLECTVEGTSNPNLYWYRQAAGRGLQLLFYSVGIGQISSEVPQNLSASRPQDRQFILSSKKLLLSDSGFYLCAWSWSGAPNEQFFGPGTRLTVL.